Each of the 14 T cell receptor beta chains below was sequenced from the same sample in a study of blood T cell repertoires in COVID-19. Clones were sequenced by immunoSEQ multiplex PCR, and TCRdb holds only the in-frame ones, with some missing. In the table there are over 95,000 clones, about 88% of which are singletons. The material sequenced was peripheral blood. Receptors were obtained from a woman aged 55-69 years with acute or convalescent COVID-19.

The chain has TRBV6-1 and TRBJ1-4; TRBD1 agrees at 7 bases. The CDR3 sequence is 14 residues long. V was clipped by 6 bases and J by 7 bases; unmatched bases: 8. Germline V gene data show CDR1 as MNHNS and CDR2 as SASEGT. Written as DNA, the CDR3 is TGTGCCAGCAGGATGGGACAGTATACTGAAAAACTGTTTTTT. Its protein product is CASRMGQYTEKLFF.

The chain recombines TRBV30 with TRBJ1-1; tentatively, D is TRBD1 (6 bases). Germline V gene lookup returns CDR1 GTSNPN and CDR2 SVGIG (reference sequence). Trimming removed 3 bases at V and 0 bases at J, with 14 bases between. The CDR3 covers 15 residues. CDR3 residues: CAWRGAQAMNTEAFF. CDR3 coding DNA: TGTGCCTGGAGGGGGGCCCAAGCGATGAACACTGAAGCTTTCTTT.

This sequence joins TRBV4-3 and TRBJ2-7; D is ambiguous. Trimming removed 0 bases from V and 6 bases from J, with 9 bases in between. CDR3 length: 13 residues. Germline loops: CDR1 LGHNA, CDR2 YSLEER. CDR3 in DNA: TGCGCCAGCAGCCAAGATCCCGGCGGCGAGCAGTACTTC. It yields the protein CASSQDPGGEQYF.

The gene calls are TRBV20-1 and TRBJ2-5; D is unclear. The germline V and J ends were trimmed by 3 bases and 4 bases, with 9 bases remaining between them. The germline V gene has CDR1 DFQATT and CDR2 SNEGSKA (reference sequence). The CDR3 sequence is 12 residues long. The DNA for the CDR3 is TGCAGTGCTAGTGAGGTGGCAGAGACCCAGTACTTC. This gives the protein CSASEVAETQYF.

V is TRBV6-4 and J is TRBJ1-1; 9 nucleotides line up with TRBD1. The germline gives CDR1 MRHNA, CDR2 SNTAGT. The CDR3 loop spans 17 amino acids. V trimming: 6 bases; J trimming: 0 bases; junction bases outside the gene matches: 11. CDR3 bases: TGTGCCAGCAGGGGAACGGACAGGGGAAATATGAACACTGAAGCTTTCTTT. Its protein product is CASRGTDRGNMNTEAFF.

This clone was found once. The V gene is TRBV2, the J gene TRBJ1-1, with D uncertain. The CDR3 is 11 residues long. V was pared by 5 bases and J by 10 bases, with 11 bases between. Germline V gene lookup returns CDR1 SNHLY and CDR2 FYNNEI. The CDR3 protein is CASSPESGAFF. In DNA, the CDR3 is TGTGCCAGCAGTCCCGAATCGGGAGCTTTCTTT.

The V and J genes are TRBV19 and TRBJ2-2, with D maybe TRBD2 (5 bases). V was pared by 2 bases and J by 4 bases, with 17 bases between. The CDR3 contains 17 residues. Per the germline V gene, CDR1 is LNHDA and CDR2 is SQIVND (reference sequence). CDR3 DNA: TGTGCCAGTAGTATACCGCGGGCATTGCCCTCCACCGGGGAGCTGTTTTTT. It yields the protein CASSIPRALPSTGELFF.

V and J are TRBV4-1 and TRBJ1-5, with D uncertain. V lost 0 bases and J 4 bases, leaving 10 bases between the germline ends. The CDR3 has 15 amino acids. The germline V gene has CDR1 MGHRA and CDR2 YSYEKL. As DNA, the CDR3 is TGCGCCAGCAGCCAAGATTTACAGCTAAATCAGCCCCAGCATTTT. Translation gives CASSQDLQLNQPQHF.

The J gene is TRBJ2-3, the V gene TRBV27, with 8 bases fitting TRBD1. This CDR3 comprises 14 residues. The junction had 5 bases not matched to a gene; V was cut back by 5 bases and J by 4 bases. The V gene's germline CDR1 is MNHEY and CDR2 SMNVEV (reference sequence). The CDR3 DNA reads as TGTGCCAGCAGTAGGGGACAGGACCCAGATACGCAGTATTTT. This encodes CASSRGQDPDTQYF.

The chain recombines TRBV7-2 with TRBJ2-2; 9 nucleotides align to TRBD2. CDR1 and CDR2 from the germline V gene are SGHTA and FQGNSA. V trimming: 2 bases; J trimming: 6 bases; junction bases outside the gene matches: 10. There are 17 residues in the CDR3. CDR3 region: CASSLTRGGAISGELFF. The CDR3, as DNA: TGTGCCAGCAGCTTAACTCGCGGGGGGGCGATCTCCGGGGAGCTGTTTTTT.

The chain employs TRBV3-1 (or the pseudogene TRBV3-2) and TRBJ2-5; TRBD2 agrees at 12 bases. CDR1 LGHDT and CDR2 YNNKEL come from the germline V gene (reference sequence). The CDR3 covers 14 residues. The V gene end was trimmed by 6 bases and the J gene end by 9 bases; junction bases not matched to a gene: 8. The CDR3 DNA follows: TGTGCCAGCAGTATCGACGCTAGCGGGGGGGCCCAGTACTTC. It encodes CASSIDASGGAQYF.

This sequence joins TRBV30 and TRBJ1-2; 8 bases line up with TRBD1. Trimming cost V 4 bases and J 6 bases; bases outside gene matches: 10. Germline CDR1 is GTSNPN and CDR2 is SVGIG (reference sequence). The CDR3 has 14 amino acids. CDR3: CAWTIADRGNGYTF. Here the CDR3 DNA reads TGTGCCTGGACCATAGCAGACAGGGGTAATGGCTACACCTTC.

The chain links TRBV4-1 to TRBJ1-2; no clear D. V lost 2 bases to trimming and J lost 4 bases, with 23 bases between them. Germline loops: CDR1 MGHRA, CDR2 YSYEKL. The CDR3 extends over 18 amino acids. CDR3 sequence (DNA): TGCGCCAGCAGCCAATCACGCCCCCGGGGAAGCCTAGGCTATGGCTACACCTTC. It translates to CASSQSRPRGSLGYGYTF.

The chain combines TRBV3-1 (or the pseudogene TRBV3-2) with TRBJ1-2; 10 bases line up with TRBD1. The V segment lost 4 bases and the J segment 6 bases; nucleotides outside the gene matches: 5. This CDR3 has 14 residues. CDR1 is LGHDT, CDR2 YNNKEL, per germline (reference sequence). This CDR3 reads CASSPRDRGDGYTF. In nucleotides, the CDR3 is TGTGCCAGCAGCCCCCGGGACAGGGGAGATGGCTACACCTTC.